This T cell receptor beta chain was identified during a study of fetal regulatory T cell absence and autoimmunity. TCRdb's copy holds only in-frame clones and misses some; the assay was immunoSEQ multiplex PCR. Among about 50,000 clones listed, approximately 80% were seen once. The germline V gene has CDR1 SGDLS and CDR2 YYNGEE. The length of the CDR3 is 16 residues. V shed 0 bases, J shed 6 bases, and the junction held 8 bases outside the gene matches. The receptor was derived from a newborn boy with IPEX syndrome. Sequences were obtained from cord blood. This chain connects TRBV9 to TRBJ2-2; TRBD2 aligns across 7 bases. The CDR3 region is CASSVGGGLSPGELFF. DNA for the CDR3: TGTGCCAGCAGCGTAGGGGGAGGGCTATCTCCCGGGGAGCTGTTTTTT.